The entry below gives a single TCR beta chain sequence along with its context. Its specificity is unknown. These data originate in a study of a mutant IDH1 vaccine in newly diagnosed glioma. Study details: Commencement of vaccination occurred 4-6 weeks following radiotherapy alone, or concurrently with temozolomide cycles.

Generated by immunoSEQ multiplex PCR, the TCRdb table keeps only in-frame clones and is missing some. The data show about 130,000 clones, with about 82% seen just once and 5.5% held by the top ten. Study outcomes and limitations: Across multiple MHC alleles, 93.3% of patients had vaccine-induced responses.

Time point in this sample: week 11, during vaccination. Each dose delivered 300 ug of mutant IDH1 20-mer peptide subcutaneously with imiquimod. The CDR3 extends over 13 amino acids. CDR1 is MNHNS, CDR2 SASEGT, per germline. V was pared by 2 bases and J by 9 bases, with 8 bases between. Source: PBMCs, taken from a glioma patient whose treatment included an IDH1 peptide vaccine. The chain has TRBV6-1 and TRBJ1-6; D is ambiguous. This TCR derives from a man aged 35-49 years with glioma. The CDR3 coding sequence is TGTGCCAGCAGTGAAATGGCTTCTTCACCCCTCCACTTT. Translation gives CASSEMASSPLHF.